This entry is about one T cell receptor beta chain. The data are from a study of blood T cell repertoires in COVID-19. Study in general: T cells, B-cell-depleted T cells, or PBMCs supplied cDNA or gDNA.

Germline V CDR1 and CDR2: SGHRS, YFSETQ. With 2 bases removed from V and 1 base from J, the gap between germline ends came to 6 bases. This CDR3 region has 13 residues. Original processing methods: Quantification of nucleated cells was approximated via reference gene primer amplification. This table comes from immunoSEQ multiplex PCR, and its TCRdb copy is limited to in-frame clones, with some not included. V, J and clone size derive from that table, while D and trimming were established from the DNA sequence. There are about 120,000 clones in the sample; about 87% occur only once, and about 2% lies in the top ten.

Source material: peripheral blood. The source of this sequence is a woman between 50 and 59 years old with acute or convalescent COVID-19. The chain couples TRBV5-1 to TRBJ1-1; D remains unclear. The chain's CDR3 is CASSFEGNTEAFF. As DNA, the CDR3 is TGCGCCAGCAGCTTTGAGGGGAACACTGAAGCTTTCTTT. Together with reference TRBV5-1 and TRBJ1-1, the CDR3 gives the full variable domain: KAGVTQTPRYLIKTRGQQVTLSCSPISGHRSVSWYQQTPGQGLQFLFEYFSETQRNKGNFPGRFSGRQFSNSRSEMNVSTLELGDSALYLCASSFEGNTEAFFGQGTRLTVV.